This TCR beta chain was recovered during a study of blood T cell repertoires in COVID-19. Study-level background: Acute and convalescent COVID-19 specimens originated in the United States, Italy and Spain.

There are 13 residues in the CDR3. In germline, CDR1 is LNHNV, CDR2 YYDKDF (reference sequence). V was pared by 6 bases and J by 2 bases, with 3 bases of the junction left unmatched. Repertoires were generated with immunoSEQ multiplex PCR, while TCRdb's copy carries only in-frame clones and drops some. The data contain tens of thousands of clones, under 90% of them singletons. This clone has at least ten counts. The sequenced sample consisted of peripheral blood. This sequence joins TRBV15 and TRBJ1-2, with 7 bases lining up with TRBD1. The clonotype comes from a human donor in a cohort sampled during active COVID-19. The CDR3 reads CATRGGGNYGYTF. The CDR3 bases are TGTGCCACCAGAGGGGGCGGGAACTATGGCTACACCTTC.